Each of the 29 T cell receptor beta chains below was sequenced from the same sample in a study of persistence of HIV-infected CD4 T cells (dated by TCRdb to about 2020). The immunoSEQ hsTCRB assay version 4 in survey mode was used to sequence TCRbeta repertoires from genomic DNA. The immuneACCESS repertoire file appears here via TCRdb, limited to in-frame rearrangements. These files lack a portion of the clones; in checked studies, under half of the deficit traces to unresolved V genes, and the cause of the others is not known. The sample data list some 58,000 clones, and about 77% of these were observed just once. 1.7% of the sample is taken by the ten largest. The treatment or condition label on this specimen signifies: suppressive antiretroviral therapy. A pool of overlapping HIV-1 Gag 15-mer peptides was used at 0.85 to 1 ug per peptide per mL for cell stimulation. Nonresponding CD40L-negative CD69-negative CD45RO-high memory CD4+ T cells were sorted as memory populations depleted of antigen-responding cells.

These receptors' antigens are unknown. Sequencing was performed on CD4+ T cells sorted from PBMCs after roughly 18-hour stimulation, taken from a patient who received antiretroviral therapy. This specimen's cell subset or site label, per the study, means: CD40L-CD69- CD45RO-high memory CD4 T cells not responding to Gag peptides. All receptors derive from an adult man with HIV who was CMV-seropositive.

This rearrangement joins TRBV2 to TRBJ2-4; 8 bases are a match to TRBD1. There are 15 residues in the CDR3. Losses at the gene ends were 5 bases for V and 0 bases for J; bases not matched to a gene: 3. Germline-derived CDR1 and CDR2 are SNHLY and FYNNEI. CDR3 DNA sequence: TGTGCCAGCAGTCCAGACAGGGGAGCCAAAAACATTCAGTACTTC. This translates into CASSPDRGAKNIQYF.

The V gene is TRBV6-6, the J gene TRBJ2-1; the D is unclear. CDR1 is MNHNY, CDR2 SVGAGI, per germline (reference sequence). This CDR3 contains 15 residues. The V end lost 5 bases, the J end lost 1 base, and 12 bases lay between the germline ends. CDR3 nucleotide sequence: TGTGCCAGCAGTCGAGGCGGACCTTCCTACAATGAGCAGTTCTTC. Translation: CASSRGGPSYNEQFF.

This clone is a singleton in its sample. The chain uses TRBV11-3 and TRBJ2-1, with unresolved D. In germline, CDR1 is SGHNT, CDR2 YENEEA. The CDR3 spans 15 residues. Deletions cut 0 bases from V and 2 bases from J, with 8 bases between. Written as DNA, the CDR3 is TGTGCCAGCAGCTTAGACCCAGGAACCTACAATGAGCAGTTCTTC. It specifies CASSLDPGTYNEQFF.

The V gene is TRBV28, the J gene TRBJ1-6, with TRBD1 matching 12 bases. Germline V lookup: CDR1 MDHEN, CDR2 SYDVKM. The CDR3 contains 13 residues. The ends lost 6 bases at V and 10 bases at J; junction bases unmatched: 1. CDR3 coding DNA: TGTGCCAGCAGGGGACAGGGGGCCTCACCCCTCCACTTT. As protein: CASRGQGASPLHF.

V is TRBV9 and J is TRBJ2-2; 7 bases line up with TRBD1. This CDR3 has 14 amino acids. Germline-derived CDR1 and CDR2 are SGDLS and YYNGEE. The trim removed 3 bases at V and 6 bases at J, leaving 5 bases unmatched. Here the CDR3 reads CASSARRGPGELFF. CDR3 nucleotide sequence: TGTGCCAGCAGCGCAAGAAGGGGGCCCGGGGAGCTGTTTTTT.

This chain joins TRBV4-2 and TRBJ1-3; no reliable D call. The V end lost 0 bases, the J end lost 5 bases, and 11 bases lay between the germline ends. CDR1 is LGHNA and CDR2 is YNFKEQ in the germline V gene. The CDR3 has 15 amino acids. For the CDR3, the DNA is TGTGCCAGCAGCCAAGATCTCAATGCTCGAAACACCATATATTTT. This translates into CASSQDLNARNTIYF.

The V gene is TRBV10-2, the J gene TRBJ2-5, with D perhaps TRBD1 or TRBD2 (5 bases each). CDR1 is WSHSY, CDR2 SAAADI, per germline. The ends were cut back, 8 bases at V and 5 bases at J, with 18 bases in the middle. The CDR3 length is 14 residues. The DNA for the CDR3 is TGCGCCAGCGGGCCCGTGGGGGTTGGGGAGACCCAGTACTTC. Residues: CASGPVGVGETQYF.

The chain has TRBV9 and TRBJ1-1; 10 bases match TRBD1. V dropped 3 bases and J dropped 4; count of bases not matched to a gene: 6. The CDR3 covers 15 residues. In germline, CDR1 is SGDLS, CDR2 YYNGEE. CDR3 region: CASSEAGQGTTEAFF. The CDR3, as DNA: TGTGCCAGCAGCGAGGCGGGACAGGGGACCACTGAAGCTTTCTTT.

The chain joins TRBV19 to TRBJ2-7; D gene ambiguous. The germline CDR1 and CDR2 sequences are LNHDA and SQIVND (reference sequence). V was pared by 3 bases and J by 9 bases, with 15 bases between. The length of the CDR3 is 13 residues. The CDR3 nucleotides are TGTGCCAGTAGTATCGGTGCATTGAAAGGGCAGTACTTC. This encodes CASSIGALKGQYF.

V gene TRBV9 combines with J gene TRBJ2-1; 12 bases line up with TRBD2. The length of the CDR3 is 16 residues. The germline V gene encodes CDR1 SGDLS and CDR2 YYNGEE. Losses at the gene ends were 2 bases for V and 7 bases for J; bases not matched to a gene: 7. CDR3 nucleotide sequence: TGTGCCAGCAGCGTGATATCTAGCGGGGGGGCAAATGAGCAGTTCTTC. Its protein product is CASSVISSGGANEQFF.

The CDR3 protein is CASRLATCSYEQYF. DNA of the CDR3: TGTGCAAGTCGCTTAGCGACGTGCTCCTACGAGCAGTACTTC. The rearrangement links TRBV12-2 to TRBJ2-7. TRBV12-2 is given as a pseudogene. This CDR3 has 14 residues.

This rearrangement joins TRBV27 to TRBJ2-7, with a weak D call TRBD1 (5 bases). The V and J ends lost 2 bases and 1 base respectively, with 9 bases between them. Germline V lookup: CDR1 MNHEY, CDR2 SMNVEV (reference sequence). The CDR3 totals 14 residues. The CDR3 spells CASSLQGQSYEQYF. The CDR3 DNA follows: TGTGCCAGCAGTTTACAAGGACAATCCTACGAGCAGTACTTC.

The chain has TRBV4-1 and TRBJ2-3; no reliable D call. The CDR3 is made up of 16 amino acids. The germline V gene encodes CDR1 MGHRA and CDR2 YSYEKL. The ends were cut back, 2 bases at V and 2 bases at J, with 14 bases in the middle. The CDR3 sequence: CASSQYRQTDTDTQYF. CDR3 DNA: TGCGCCAGCAGCCAATATCGTCAAACGGACACAGATACGCAGTATTTT.

The gene calls are TRBV5-4 and TRBJ2-2; 10 bases line up with TRBD2. The germline V gene has CDR1 SGHNT and CDR2 YYREEE (reference sequence). The CDR3 has 17 residues. Trimming cost V 1 base and J 5 bases; bases outside gene matches: 8. The CDR3 DNA reads as TGTGCCAGCAGCTTGTCAGCGGGGGGGCCCCGGACCGGGGAGCTGTTTTTT. This sequence encodes CASSLSAGGPRTGELFF.

This clone was seen more than once but under ten times. The V gene is TRBV5-4, the J gene TRBJ2-5; TRBD1 aligns across 8 bases. The CDR3 totals 14 residues. Losses at the gene ends were 4 bases for V and 2 bases for J; bases not matched to a gene: 4. Germline CDR1 SGHNT, CDR2 YYREEE (reference sequence). CDR3 residues: CASSRDRRQETQYF. CDR3 in DNA: TGTGCCAGCAGCCGGGACAGGAGACAAGAGACCCAGTACTTC.

This clone was counted only a few times. The CDR3 DNA reads TGTGCCAGTAGTATGATCCGGGACCGAAGGGAAGCTTTCTTT. It encodes CASSMIRDRREAFF. The gene calls are TRBV19 and TRBJ1-1; TRBD1 might be the D (5 bases). Trimming took off 3 bases at V and 8 bases at J, with 16 bases between the two ends. Germline V gives CDR1 LNHDA, CDR2 SQIVND (reference sequence). The CDR3 is 14 amino acids.

This sequence joins TRBV21-1 and TRBJ2-5; the table's TRBD2 call for D was not verified on the DNA. TRBV21-1 is a listed pseudogene. The CDR3 spans 16 residues. The CDR3 loop reads CASSRQAGPLIGAQYF. CDR3 nucleotide sequence: TGTGCCAGCAGCAGACAAGCGGGGCCTCTTATAGGGGCCCAGTACTTC.

The V and J genes are TRBV7-2 and TRBJ2-1; D remains unclear. Per germline, CDR1 SGHTA and CDR2 FQGNSA. The CDR3 contains 15 residues. Between the trimmed V and J ends, which lost 1 base and 2 bases, there was a span of 9 bases. The CDR3 DNA follows: TGTGCCAGCAGCTTAGGAACCCCCCCCTACAATGAGCAGTTCTTC. Translated: CASSLGTPPYNEQFF.

This chain connects TRBV28 to TRBJ1-1; D call uncertain. Germline V gene lookup returns CDR1 MDHEN and CDR2 SYDVKM. The V gene lost 10 bases and the J gene lost 7 bases, with 10 bases spanning the gap. The CDR3 loop spans 10 amino acids. Here the CDR3 reads CATFFHEAFF. The DNA for the CDR3 is TGTGCCACCTTTTTTCATGAAGCTTTCTTT.

This chain joins TRBV24-1 and TRBJ1-1; unclear D gene. Germline assignment: CDR1 KGHDR and CDR2 SFDVKD. This CDR3 region has 13 residues. V lost 5 bases and J 5 bases, leaving 11 bases between the germline ends. CDR3 amino acids: CATSGAERTEAFF. CDR3 DNA: TGTGCCACCAGTGGGGCTGAGAGAACTGAAGCTTTCTTT.

This chain connects TRBV29-1 to TRBJ1-1; 9 bases align to TRBD1. The CDR3 is made up of 13 amino acids. The V gene end was trimmed by 6 bases and the J gene end by 1 base; junction bases not matched to a gene: 3. From germline, CDR1 is SQVTM and CDR2 ANQGSEA. The CDR3 DNA reads TGCAGCGTCCACAGGGGGCCGAACACTGAAGCTTTCTTT. It encodes CSVHRGPNTEAFF. The variable domain in full, with the rest retrieved from reference TRBV29-1 and TRBJ1-1, is SAVISQKPSRDICQRGTSLTIQCQVDSQVTMMFWYRQQPGQSLTLIATANQGSEATYESGFVIDKFPISRPNLTFSTLTVSNMSPEDSSIYLCSVHRGPNTEAFFGQGTRLTVV.

This clone appeared a single time. The V call is TRBV11-3, the J call TRBJ2-1; D is perhaps TRBD1 or TRBD2 (5 bases each). Trimming removed 3 bases at V and 5 bases at J, with 14 bases between. This CDR3 region has 15 residues. Germline values: CDR1 SGHNT, CDR2 YENEEA. DNA for the CDR3: TGTGCCAGCAGCTTCGGACACGGAGGTGACAATGAGCAGTTCTTC. The encoded protein is CASSFGHGGDNEQFF.

This clone was seen only once. This chain uses TRBV27 with TRBJ1-3; D uncertain. Germline CDR1 MNHEY, CDR2 SMNVEV (reference sequence). The CDR3 is 15 amino acids. Trimming left V 6 bases short and J 3 bases short, with 15 bases between. Written as DNA, the CDR3 is TGTGCCAGCAGGGAGGACTGGGGAGGTGGAAACACCATATATTTT. It is translated as CASREDWGGGNTIYF.

CDR3 protein: CASSEGTDPYEQYF. The CDR3 bases are TGTGCCAGCAGTGAGGGGACAGACCCCTACGAGCAGTACTTC. The gene calls are TRBV2 and TRBJ2-7; 7 positions match TRBD1. Germline V gene sequence: CDR1 SNHLY, CDR2 FYNNEI. After removal of 3 bases from V and 2 bases from J, the junction contained 4 bases not matched to a gene. This CDR3 is built from 14 residues.

This clone appeared a single time. This chain joins TRBV6-1 and TRBJ1-2, with D perhaps TRBD1 (5 bases). This CDR3 contains 14 residues. Germline values: CDR1 MNHNS, CDR2 SASEGT. V gave up 1 base and J gave up 8 bases, with 14 bases separating them. CDR3 in amino acids: CASSEGGTSGGYTF. In DNA, the CDR3 is TGTGCCAGCAGTGAAGGGGGGACCTCGGGCGGCTACACCTTC.

The genes are TRBV7-2 and TRBJ2-3; tentatively, D is TRBD2 (5 bases). The CDR3 runs 15 residues. CDR1 SGHTA and CDR2 FQGNSA come from the germline V gene. Trimming cost V 5 bases and J 0 bases, with 12 bases left between them. CDR3 in DNA: TGTGCCAGCAGCCCGAGCGGTACTAGCACAGATACGCAGTATTTT. It is translated as CASSPSGTSTDTQYF.

V usage is TRBV18 and J usage is TRBJ1-2; D unresolved. This CDR3 comprises 15 residues. Germline V gene data show CDR1 as KGHSH and CDR2 as LQKENI. Trimming shortened V by 2 bases and J by 0 bases, and 10 bases separated the two germline ends. Here the CDR3 DNA reads TGTGCCAGCTCACCAACCACAAGTTCTAACTATGGCTACACCTTC. It yields the protein CASSPTTSSNYGYTF. Using reference TRBV18 and TRBJ1-2 for the parts outside the CDR3, the full variable domain is NAGVMQNPRHLVRRRGQEARLRCSPMKGHSHVYWYRQLPEEGLKFMVYLQKENIIDESGMPKERFSAEFPKEGPSILRIQQVVRGDSAAYFCASSPTTSSNYGYTFGSGTRLTVV.

This clone appeared a single time. V is TRBV4-1 and J is TRBJ2-7; D not certain. CDR1 is MGHRA and CDR2 is YSYEKL in the germline V gene. CDR3 size: 15 residues. V lost 0 bases to trimming and J lost 7 bases, with 16 bases between them. The CDR3 sequence is CASSQDVGGRIEQYF. The CDR3 bases are TGCGCCAGCAGCCAAGATGTAGGTGGCCGCATAGAGCAGTACTTC.

The chain combines TRBV5-1 with TRBJ2-3; D is ambiguous. With 0 bases removed from V and 1 base from J, the gap between germline ends came to 9 bases. The CDR3 extends over 15 amino acids. The germline V gene encodes CDR1 SGHRS and CDR2 YFSETQ. The CDR3 nucleotides are TGCGCCAGCAGCTTGGACGGAACCCGCACAGATACGCAGTATTTT. Its protein is CASSLDGTRTDTQYF.